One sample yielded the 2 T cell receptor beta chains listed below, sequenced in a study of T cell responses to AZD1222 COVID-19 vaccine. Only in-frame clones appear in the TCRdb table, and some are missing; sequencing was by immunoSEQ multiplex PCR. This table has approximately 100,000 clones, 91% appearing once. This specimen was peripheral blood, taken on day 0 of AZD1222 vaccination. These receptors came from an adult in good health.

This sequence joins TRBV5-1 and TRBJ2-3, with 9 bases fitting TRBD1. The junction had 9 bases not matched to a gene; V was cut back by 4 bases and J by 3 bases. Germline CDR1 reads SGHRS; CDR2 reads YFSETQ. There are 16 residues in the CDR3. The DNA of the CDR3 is TGCGCCAGCAGCCAAGAACAGGGGGCAGGGACAGATACGCAGTATTTT. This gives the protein CASSQEQGAGTDTQYF.

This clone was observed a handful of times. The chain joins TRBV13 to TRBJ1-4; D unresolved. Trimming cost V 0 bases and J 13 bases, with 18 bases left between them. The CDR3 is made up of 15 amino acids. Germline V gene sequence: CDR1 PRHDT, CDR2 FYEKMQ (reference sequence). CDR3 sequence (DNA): TGTGCCAGCAGCTTAGGAAGGACGGCCCTAGGAGGACTGTTTTTT. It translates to CASSLGRTALGGLFF.